These 5 T cell receptor beta chains share one sample of origin, sequenced in a study of cytomegalovirus exposure and HLA in healthy donors. PCR involved 60 Vbeta and 13 Jbeta primers. Only in-frame clones appear in the TCRdb table, and some are missing; sequencing was by immunoSEQ multiplex PCR. The table records around 150,000 clones, roughly 70% of them present only once. The sequenced material came from PBMCs. The source of these receptors is a woman between 40 and 50 years old in good health and CMV-seropositive.

This clone was detected once. V gene TRBV6-5 combines with J gene TRBJ1-6, with 7 positions matching TRBD1. The ends lost 6 bases at V and 10 bases at J; junction bases unmatched: 9. The V gene's germline CDR1 is MNHEY and CDR2 SVGAGI. The CDR3 covers 14 residues. The CDR3 nucleotides read TGTGCCAGCAGCTGGACAGGAATGAGGTCACCCCTCCACTTT. Translation: CASSWTGMRSPLHF.

This chain connects TRBV19 to TRBJ2-5; TRBD1 is a possible D gene (6 bases). CDR1 is LNHDA and CDR2 is SQIVND in the germline V gene (reference sequence). The length of the CDR3 is 15 residues. V lost 6 bases and J lost 2, with 16 bases in between. CDR3 amino acids: CASSKGGGVQETQYF. CDR3 DNA sequence: TGTGCCAGTAGCAAAGGGGGTGGGGTTCAAGAGACCCAGTACTTC.

J is TRBJ2-1 and V is TRBV7-6, with TRBD2 matching over 7 bases. Germline CDR1 is SGHVS and CDR2 is FNYEAQ. The junction had 9 bases not matched to a gene; V was cut back by 3 bases and J by 1 base. CDR3 length equals 17 residues. CDR3 bases: TGTGCCAGCAGCTTCGGAGGACTAGGTTCTTCCTACAATGAGCAGTTCTTC. The encoded protein is CASSFGGLGSSYNEQFF.

The V and J genes are TRBV19 and TRBJ2-3; maybe TRBD1 (5 bases). The CDR3 totals 14 residues. Germline CDR1 reads LNHDA; CDR2 reads SQIVND (reference sequence). Trimming cost V 4 bases and J 5 bases, with 13 bases left between them. CDR3 DNA: TGTGCCAGTAGTAGGCGGCAGGGCGGAGATACGCAGTATTTT. Protein: CASSRRQGGDTQYF. Drawing the rest from reference TRBV19 and TRBJ2-3, the complete variable domain is DGGITQSPKYLFRKEGQNVTLSCEQNLNHDAMYWYRQDPGQGLRLIYYSQIVNDFQKGDIAEGYSVSREKKESFPLTVTSAQKNPTAFYLCASSRRQGGDTQYFGPGTRLTVL.

J is TRBJ2-1 and V is TRBV7-8, with TRBD2 matching 15 bases. Germline CDR1 SGHVS, CDR2 FQNEAQ. The CDR3 consists of 15 residues. V was clipped by 6 bases and J by 6 bases; unmatched bases: 3. The CDR3 region has the DNA TGTGCCAGCAGTCGGACTAGCGGGGGGGGCAATGAGCAGTTCTTC. This sequence encodes CASSRTSGGGNEQFF.